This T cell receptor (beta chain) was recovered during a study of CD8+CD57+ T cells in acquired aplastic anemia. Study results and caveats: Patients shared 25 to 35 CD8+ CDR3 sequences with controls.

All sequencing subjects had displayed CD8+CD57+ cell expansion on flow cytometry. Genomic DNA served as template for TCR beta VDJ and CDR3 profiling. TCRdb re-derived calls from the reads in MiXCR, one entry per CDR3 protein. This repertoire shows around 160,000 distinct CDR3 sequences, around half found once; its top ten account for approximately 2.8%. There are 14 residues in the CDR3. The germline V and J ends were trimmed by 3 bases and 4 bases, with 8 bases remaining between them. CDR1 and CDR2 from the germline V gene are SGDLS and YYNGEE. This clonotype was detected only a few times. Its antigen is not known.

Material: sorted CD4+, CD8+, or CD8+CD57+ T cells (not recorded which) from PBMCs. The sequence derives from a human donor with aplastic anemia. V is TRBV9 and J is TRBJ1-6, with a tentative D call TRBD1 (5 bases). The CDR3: CASSAGRYNSPLHF. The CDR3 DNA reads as TGTGCCAGCAGCGCGGGACGGTATAATTCACCCCTCCACTTT.